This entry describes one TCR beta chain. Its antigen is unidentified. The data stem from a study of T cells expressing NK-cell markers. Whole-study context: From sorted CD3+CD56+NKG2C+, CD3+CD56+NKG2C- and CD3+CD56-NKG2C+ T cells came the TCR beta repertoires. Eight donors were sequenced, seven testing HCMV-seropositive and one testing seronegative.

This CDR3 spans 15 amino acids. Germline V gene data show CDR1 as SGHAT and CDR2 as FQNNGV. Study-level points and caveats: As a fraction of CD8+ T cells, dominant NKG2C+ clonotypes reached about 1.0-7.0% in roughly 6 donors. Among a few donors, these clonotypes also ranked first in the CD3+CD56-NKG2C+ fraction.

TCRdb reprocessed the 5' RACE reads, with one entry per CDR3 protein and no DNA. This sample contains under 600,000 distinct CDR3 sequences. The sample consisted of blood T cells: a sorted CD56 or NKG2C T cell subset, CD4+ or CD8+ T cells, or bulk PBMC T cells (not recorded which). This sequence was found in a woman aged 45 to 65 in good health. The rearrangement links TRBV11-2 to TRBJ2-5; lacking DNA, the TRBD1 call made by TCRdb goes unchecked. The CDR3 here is CASTPKVRTEETQYF.